Only a few counts were recorded for the clone carrying this TCR beta chain. Its target is unknown. These data belong to a study of radiotherapy plus CTLA-4 blockade in lung cancer. Study-level information: Across the patients, objective responses occurred in approximately 18%, and disease control in 30% to 35%. Study-level results: With interferon-beta, early dynamics of blood T cell clones were reported to best predict response. There was expansion of tumor-derived TCR clones in blood after radiotherapy plus ipilimumab.

CTLA-4 blockade using ipilimumab, together with focal radiation, was received by patients with chemo-refractory metastatic non-small-cell lung cancer. Here immunoSEQ multiplex PCR was the method, and the copy in TCRdb shows in-frame clones only, minus some. This table has tens of thousands of clones, 70% to 85% appearing once. The CDR3 covers 16 residues. CDR1 and CDR2 from the germline V gene are LNHNV and YYDKDF (reference sequence). Trimming shortened V by 1 base and J by 0 bases, and 11 bases separated the two germline ends. The input for sequencing was peripheral blood, taken from a patient treated with radiotherapy plus ipilimumab. The genes are TRBV15 and TRBJ2-3; D possibly corresponds to TRBD2 (5 bases). The origin of this receptor is a human donor with non-small cell lung cancer who had a partial response to radiotherapy plus ipilimumab. The CDR3 DNA reads TGTGCCACCAGCAGAGGGCCGGGGTTTAGCACAGATACGCAGTATTTT. Protein sequence: CATSRGPGFSTDTQYF.